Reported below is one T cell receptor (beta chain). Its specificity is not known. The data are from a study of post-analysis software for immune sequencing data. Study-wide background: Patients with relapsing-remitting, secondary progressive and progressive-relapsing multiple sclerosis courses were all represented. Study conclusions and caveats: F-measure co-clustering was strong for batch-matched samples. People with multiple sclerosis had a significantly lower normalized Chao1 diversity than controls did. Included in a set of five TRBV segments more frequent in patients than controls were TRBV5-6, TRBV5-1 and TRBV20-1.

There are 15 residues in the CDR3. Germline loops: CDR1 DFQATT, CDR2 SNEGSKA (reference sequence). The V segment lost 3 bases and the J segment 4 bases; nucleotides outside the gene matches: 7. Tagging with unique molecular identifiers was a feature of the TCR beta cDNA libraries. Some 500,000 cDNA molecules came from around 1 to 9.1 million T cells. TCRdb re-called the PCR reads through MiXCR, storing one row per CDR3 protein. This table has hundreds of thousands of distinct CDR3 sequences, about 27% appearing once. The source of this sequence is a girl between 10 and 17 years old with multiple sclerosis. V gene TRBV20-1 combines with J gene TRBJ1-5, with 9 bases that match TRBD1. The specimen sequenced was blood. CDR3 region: CSARITGGRNQPQHF. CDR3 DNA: TGCAGTGCTAGGATTACAGGGGGCAGGAATCAGCCCCAGCATTTT.